The 19 T cell receptor beta chains in this list originate from one sample, sequenced in a study of shared clonotypes between healthy human individuals. The repertoire was sequenced with immunoSEQ multiplex PCR; TCRdb's copy has only in-frame clones and lacks some. The sample lists about 980,000 clones, 60% to 85% seen once, with about 1.5% in the top ten. What was sequenced was memory CD4+ T cells sorted from blood. Subset meaning: CD45RA-negative fraction. Source of these receptors: a man aged 18 to 35 in good health.

In its sample, this clone was seen a few times. The genes are TRBV9 and TRBJ1-1; D not certain. This CDR3 spans 13 amino acids. In germline, CDR1 is SGDLS, CDR2 YYNGEE. V gave up 1 base and J gave up 4 bases, with 8 bases separating them. In DNA, the CDR3 is TGTGCCAGCAGCGTAAATGGGGTCACTGAAGCTTTCTTT. Its protein is CASSVNGVTEAFF.

The genes are TRBV4-3 and TRBJ1-1; D ambiguous. V shed 0 bases and J shed 1 base, with 6 bases lying between them. Per germline, CDR1 LGHNA and CDR2 YSLEER. The CDR3 contains 14 residues. The CDR3 protein is CASSQEPGNTEAFF. DNA for the CDR3: TGCGCCAGCAGCCAAGAGCCGGGGAACACTGAAGCTTTCTTT.

This chain uses TRBV7-8 with TRBJ1-5; D might be TRBD1 (5 bases). Germline CDR1 SGHVS, CDR2 FQNEAQ. With 1 base removed from V and 6 bases from J, the gap between germline ends came to 13 bases. This CDR3 comprises 15 residues. The DNA for the CDR3 is TGTGCCAGCAGCTTAGATGGGACGGGGGGTCAGCCCCAGCATTTT. Its protein is CASSLDGTGGQPQHF.

V usage is TRBV28 and J usage is TRBJ1-2; TRBD1 agrees at 8 bases. V trimming: 0 bases; J trimming: 6 bases; junction bases outside the gene matches: 3. The CDR3 has 14 residues. Per germline, CDR1 MDHEN and CDR2 SYDVKM. CDR3 DNA sequence: TGTGCCAGCAGTTTATGGCACAGGGGGGATGGCTACACCTTC. This sequence encodes CASSLWHRGDGYTF.

This clone was seen a handful of times. The rearrangement links TRBV2 to TRBJ1-5; the D gene is possibly TRBD1 (5 bases). Trimming cost V 4 bases and J 4 bases, with 5 bases left between them. From germline, CDR1 is SNHLY and CDR2 FYNNEI. The CDR3 sequence is 12 residues long. The CDR3 DNA sequence: TGTGCCAGCAGTGGGGGGAATCAGCCCCAGCATTTT. As protein: CASSGGNQPQHF. Combining the CDR3 with reference TRBV2 and TRBJ1-5 gives the whole variable domain EPEVTQTPSHQVTQMGQEVILRCVPISNHLYFYWYRQILGQKVEFLVSFYNNEISEKSEIFDDQFSVERPDGSNFTLKIRSTKLEDSAMYFCASSGGNQPQHFGDGTRLSIL.

The chain uses TRBV28 and TRBJ1-2; 9 nucleotides line up with TRBD1. After removal of 2 bases from V and 1 base from J, the junction contained 2 bases not matched to a gene. The germline gives CDR1 MDHEN, CDR2 SYDVKM. This CDR3 is 15 amino acids long. This CDR3 is CASSLGGQGNYGYTF. The CDR3 nucleotides read TGTGCCAGCAGTTTAGGGGGACAGGGTAACTATGGCTACACCTTC.

The CDR3 region has the DNA TGCGCCAGCAGTGAGCCGATTGGGACAGGGGTAACGGGAGAGCAGTACTTC. It encodes CASSEPIGTGVTGEQYF. The V gene is TRBV10-1, the J gene TRBJ2-7; TRBD1 matches 10 bases. The CDR3 covers 17 residues. V lost 2 bases, J lost 7 bases, and 14 bases stayed unmatched. CDR1 is WNHNN and CDR2 is SYGVQD in the germline V gene (reference sequence).

The rearrangement uses TRBV19 and TRBJ1-5; 7 bases align to TRBD1. The junction had 4 bases not matched to a gene; V was cut back by 4 bases and J by 1 base. The CDR3 is 15 amino acids. From germline, CDR1 is LNHDA and CDR2 SQIVND (reference sequence). The chain's CDR3 is CASSTLQGSNQPQHF. The CDR3 DNA follows: TGTGCCAGTAGTACCCTACAGGGGAGCAATCAGCCCCAGCATTTT.

The chain combines TRBV27 with TRBJ2-3; 12 positions agree with TRBD2. The J segment lost 0 bases and the V segment lost 6 bases, leaving 10 bases of the junction unmatched. The length of the CDR3 is 18 residues. CDR1 MNHEY and CDR2 SMNVEV come from the germline V gene (reference sequence). Here the CDR3 reads CASRRTSGARSSTDTQYF. CDR3 DNA: TGTGCCAGCAGGCGGACTAGCGGGGCCAGATCTAGCACAGATACGCAGTATTTT.

Regarding this clone: The junction differs from germline at one of its ends, possibly a read error. This chain links TRBV7-7 with TRBJ2-5, with 9 bases identical to TRBD1. There are 14 residues in the CDR3. Germline loops: CDR1 SSHAT, CDR2 FNYEAQ (reference sequence). The CDR3 DNA sequence: TGTGCTAGCAGCCTACAGGGGGCCCAAGAGACCCAGTACTTC. Protein product: CASSLQGAQETQYF. The variable domain in full, with the rest retrieved from reference TRBV7-7 and TRBJ2-5, is GAGVSQSPRYKVTKRGQDVTLRCDPISSHATLYWYQQALGQGPEFLTYFNYEAQPDKSGLPSDRFSAERPEGSISTLTIQRTEQRDSAMYRCASSLQGAQETQYFGPGTRLLVL.

This chain uses TRBV11-2 with TRBJ1-6; no clear D gene. The CDR3 has 15 amino acids. V was clipped by 5 bases and J by 7 bases, with 15 bases between them. Germline V CDR1 and CDR2: SGHAT, FQNNGV. The CDR3 sequence is CASSLLDEGNSPLHF. The DNA for the CDR3 is TGTGCCAGCAGCCTCCTAGACGAGGGCAATTCACCCCTCCACTTT.

This chain uses TRBV5-1 with TRBJ2-3; 9 bases match TRBD2. CDR1 SGHRS and CDR2 YFSETQ come from the germline V gene. The CDR3 consists of 16 residues. V shed 4 bases and J 1 base; nucleotides not matched to a gene: 7. The CDR3 sequence: CASSNLSGSGTDTQYF. CDR3 nucleotides: TGCGCCAGCAGCAACCTTAGCGGGAGTGGCACAGATACGCAGTATTTT. The full variable domain, rest sourced from reference TRBV5-1 and TRBJ2-3, is KAGVTQTPRYLIKTRGQQVTLSCSPISGHRSVSWYQQTPGQGLQFLFEYFSETQRNKGNFPGRFSGRQFSNSRSEMNVSTLELGDSALYLCASSNLSGSGTDTQYFGPGTRLTVL.

The gene calls are TRBV4-1 and TRBJ1-4, with TRBD1 matching 10 bases. With 3 bases clipped from V and 3 bases from J, the junction kept 4 bases outside the gene matches. CDR1 and CDR2 from the germline V gene are MGHRA and YSYEKL. There are 16 residues in the CDR3. CDR3 sequence reads: CASSHRDRGSNEKLFF. In nucleotides, the CDR3 is TGCGCCAGCAGCCACCGGGACAGGGGATCTAATGAAAAACTGTTTTTT.

The J gene is TRBJ1-5, the V gene TRBV9; the D is unclear. CDR3 length equals 16 residues. Germline V CDR1 and CDR2: SGDLS, YYNGEE. Between the trimmed V and J ends, which lost 0 bases and 0 bases, there was a span of 10 bases. The CDR3 coding sequence is TGTGCCAGCAGCGTAGTTCAACCCTATAGCAATCAGCCCCAGCATTTT. Amino acid sequence: CASSVVQPYSNQPQHF.

V usage is TRBV6-1 and J usage is TRBJ2-7; 10 bases fit TRBD1. The junction had 5 bases not matched to a gene; V was cut back by 1 base and J by 5 bases. There are 15 residues in the CDR3. Germline values: CDR1 MNHNS, CDR2 SASEGT. Written as DNA, the CDR3 is TGTGCCAGCAGTGAAGGACAGGGGGCGTTTGACGAGCAGTACTTC. It is translated as CASSEGQGAFDEQYF.

As concerns this clone: This same CDR3 is encoded by further DNA sequences in the sample. The V gene is TRBV9, the J gene TRBJ2-2; D unclear. Germline V CDR1 and CDR2: SGDLS, YYNGEE. The V gene lost 0 bases and the J gene lost 6 bases, with 3 bases spanning the gap. This CDR3 is built from 12 residues. The CDR3 nucleotides read TGTGCCAGCAGCGTAGTGGCCGGGGAGCTGTTTTTT. Translation: CASSVVAGELFF.

V gene TRBV11-2 combines with J gene TRBJ2-1; no definite D call. This CDR3 contains 14 residues. CDR1 SGHAT and CDR2 FQNNGV come from the germline V gene. V was trimmed by 6 bases and J by 12 bases, leaving 21 bases between them. The CDR3 here is CASSYINSDARQFF. The CDR3, as DNA: TGTGCCAGCAGTTACATAAACTCAGACGCTCGGCAGTTCTTC.

The chain uses TRBV6-5 and TRBJ2-7; the match to TRBD1 covers 8 bases. Germline trimming cut 9 bases from V and 6 bases from J; bases unmatched to any gene: 13. Germline loops: CDR1 MNHEY, CDR2 SVGAGI. This CDR3 comprises 14 residues. The CDR3 here is CARNSGQGLGEQYF. The CDR3 nucleotides are TGTGCCAGAAACTCTGGACAGGGCCTCGGCGAGCAGTACTTC.

This chain connects TRBV11-2 to TRBJ2-1; 8 bases map to TRBD2. Germline values: CDR1 SGHAT, CDR2 FQNNGV. CDR3 size: 15 residues. V shed 8 bases, J shed 0 bases, and the junction held 6 bases outside the gene matches. The CDR3 coding sequence is TGTGCCAGCGGCCGGGGGACTAGCTCCTACAATGAGCAGTTCTTC. Protein product: CASGRGTSSYNEQFF.